This is a list of T cell receptor beta chains from one sample in a study of cytomegalovirus exposure and HLA in healthy donors. The protocol was immunoSEQ multiplex PCR, while the TCRdb copy is restricted to in-frame clones and leaves out a portion. The data contain approximately 120,000 clones, 85% of them singletons. The material sequenced was PBMCs. These receptors were collected from a woman aged 25 to 45 in good health and CMV-seropositive. Each CDR3 is given with its conserved first and last residue. D genes are given only for firm matches. Clone size is given for some rows only: seen once, a few or many times, or a class if the clone is expanded.

D gene,V gene,J gene,clone size,CDR3 protein,CDR3 DNA
.,TRBV19,TRBJ2-5,few,CASSIDLSLETQYF,TGTGCCAGTAGTATAGATCTTAGCCTAGAGACCCAGTACTTC
.,TRBV9,TRBJ2-1,.,CASSVVWRSSYNEQFF,TGTGCCAGCAGCGTAGTTTGGCGGAGCTCCTACAATGAGCAGTTCTTC
TRBD1,TRBV6-5,TRBJ1-2,.,CASSYSGQGGGYTF,TGTGCCAGCAGTTATTCCGGACAGGGAGGCGGTTACACCTTC
.,TRBV28,TRBJ2-6,.,CASSWEEGSSGANVLTF,TGTGCCAGCAGTTGGGAGGAAGGGAGCTCTGGGGCCAACGTCCTGACTTTC
TRBD2,TRBV6-5,TRBJ2-7,.,CASSSLLAGGPGEQYF,TGTGCCAGCAGTTCCCTTCTAGCGGGAGGGCCGGGGGAGCAGTACTTC
.,TRBV9,TRBJ2-5,few,CASSVDQGGGETQYF,TGTGCCAGCAGCGTAGACCAGGGAGGAGGAGAGACCCAGTACTTC
.,TRBV29-1,TRBJ2-2,once,CSAYRAGGELFF,TGCAGCGCCTACAGAGCCGGCGGGGAGCTGTTTTTT
TRBD1,TRBV5-4,TRBJ1-4,.,CASSRTGALNLNEKLFF,TGTGCCAGCAGCCGGACAGGTGCCCTTAATTTGAATGAAAAACTGTTTTTT
.,TRBV7-2,TRBJ2-1,.,CASTRGRGGAGSTYNEQFF,TGTGCCAGCACCCGGGGGAGGGGGGGGGCCGGGAGTACCTACAATGAGCAGTTCTTC
.,TRBV4-1,TRBJ1-2,.,CASSQGTGPLNYGYTF,TGCGCCAGCAGCCAGGGCACAGGGCCCCTTAACTATGGCTACACCTTC
.,TRBV9,TRBJ2-1,.,CASSLPGGGGARNEQFF,TGTGCCAGCAGCCTCCCAGGGGGCGGGGGGGCTAGAAATGAGCAGTTCTTC
.,TRBV11-2,TRBJ2-7,.,CASSQPGHLSYEQYF,TGTGCCAGCAGTCAACCGGGACACCTCTCCTACGAGCAGTACTTC
.,TRBV4-1,TRBJ2-5,.,CASSQVPRRGQETQYF,TGCGCCAGCAGCCAAGTCCCGAGGAGGGGTCAAGAGACCCAGTACTTC
.,TRBV28,TRBJ2-7,.,CASSFAYEQYF,TGTGCCAGCAGTTTCGCCTACGAGCAGTACTTC
TRBD2,TRBV5-4,TRBJ2-3,.,CASSFGTSGYTQYF,TGTGCCAGCAGCTTCGGGACTAGCGGCTATACGCAGTATTTT
TRBD1,TRBV30,TRBJ2-1,.,CAWSPQTGNEQFF,TGTGCCTGGAGCCCACAGACAGGGAATGAGCAGTTCTTC
.,TRBV11-2,TRBJ1-5,.,CASSLAQNQPQHF,TGTGCCAGCAGCTTAGCCCAGAATCAGCCCCAGCATTTT
.,TRBV6-6,TRBJ1-4,few,CASSPQGSNEKLFF,TGTGCCAGCAGCCCCCAGGGGTCTAATGAAAAACTGTTTTTT
TRBD1,TRBV29-1,TRBJ1-2,.,CSVLTGGGGYTF,TGCAGCGTCTTAACAGGGGGCGGGGGCTACACCTTC
.,TRBV6-1,TRBJ2-3,.,CASSRTATDTQYF,TGTGCCAGCAGTCGGACAGCCACAGATACGCAGTATTTT
.,TRBV7-6,TRBJ2-2,.,CASSSSANTGELFF,TGTGCCAGCAGCTCCAGTGCGAACACCGGGGAGCTGTTTTTT
.,TRBV19,TRBJ1-5,.,CASSIDPDSYSNQPQHF,TGTGCCAGTAGTATAGACCCAGACAGTTATAGCAATCAGCCCCAGCATTTT
.,TRBV20-1,TRBJ2-3,.,CSARLADTQYF,TGCAGTGCTAGACTAGCCGATACGCAGTATTTT
.,TRBV4-2,TRBJ1-6,.,CASSRIGGRDSPLHF,TGTGCCAGCAGCCGTATAGGGGGACGGGATTCACCCCTCCACTTT
TRBD1,TRBV18,TRBJ1-5,.,CASRGGTANSNQPQHF,TGTGCCAGCCGGGGGGGGACAGCTAATAGCAATCAGCCCCAGCATTTT
.,TRBV28,TRBJ1-4,.,CASSLGDAGEKLFF,TGTGCCAGCAGTTTGGGAGATGCGGGTGAAAAACTGTTTTTT
.,TRBV30,TRBJ1-5,.,CAWSVQSGQPQHF,TGTGCCTGGAGTGTACAATCGGGTCAGCCCCAGCATTTT
.,TRBV5-4,TRBJ1-5,.,CASSLAGNQPQHF,TGTGCCAGCAGCTTGGCGGGCAATCAGCCCCAGCATTTT
TRBD1,TRBV19,TRBJ2-1,.,CASGTASYNEQFF,TGTGCCAGTGGGACAGCATCCTACAATGAGCAGTTCTTC
TRBD1,TRBV5-4,TRBJ2-5,.,CASTRTGGVQETQYF,TGTGCCAGCACCCGGACAGGGGGCGTTCAAGAGACCCAGTACTTC
.,TRBV19,TRBJ1-3,.,CASSASTGTGNTIYF,TGTGCCAGTAGTGCCTCTACAGGGACTGGAAACACCATATATTTT
TRBD1,TRBV27,TRBJ2-7,.,CASSLYQGAMDEQYF,TGTGCCAGCAGTTTATATCAGGGGGCAATGGACGAGCAGTACTTC
.,TRBV13,TRBJ2-7,.,CASSLEQAYEQYF,TGTGCCAGCAGCTTAGAACAGGCCTACGAGCAGTACTTC
.,TRBV14,TRBJ2-5,.,CASSPSGRTQYF,TGTGCCAGCAGCCCCTCGGGAAGGACCCAGTACTTC
TRBD1,TRBV28,TRBJ2-7,.,CASSLPTGGGLYEQYF,TGTGCCAGCAGTTTACCGACAGGGGGGGGCCTTTACGAGCAGTACTTC
TRBD2,TRBV30,TRBJ2-4,.,CAWSVGRGGWDIQYF,TGTGCCTGGAGTGTAGGCCGGGGAGGGTGGGACATTCAGTACTTC
.,TRBV5-4,TRBJ2-3,.,CASSFAGPSTDTQYF,TGTGCCAGCAGCTTTGCGGGACCCAGCACAGATACGCAGTATTTT
TRBD1,TRBV30,TRBJ2-7,.,CAWSPGTAAYEQYF,TGTGCCTGGAGCCCCGGGACAGCGGCCTACGAGCAGTACTTC
TRBD1,TRBV2,TRBJ1-5,.,CASRGGQGFLQPQHF,TGTGCCAGCAGAGGAGGACAGGGCTTTTTACAGCCCCAGCATTTT
.,TRBV6-6,TRBJ1-1,.,CATSDSEAFF,TGTGCCACCTCGGACAGTGAAGCTTTCTTT
TRBD1,TRBV6-1,TRBJ2-7,.,CASSEQGATPYEQYF,TGTGCCAGCAGTGAGCAGGGGGCCACTCCCTACGAGCAGTACTTC
TRBD1,TRBV6-6,TRBJ1-1,.,CASIPPGQPLEAFF,TGTGCCAGCATTCCGCCGGGACAGCCCCTTGAAGCTTTCTTT
TRBD1,TRBV19,TRBJ1-2,.,CASRGQGAASFYGYTF,TGTGCCAGTAGAGGACAGGGCGCTGCTAGTTTCTATGGCTACACCTTC
.,TRBV13,TRBJ2-3,.,CASSSSGAATLSTDTQYF,TGTGCCAGCAGCTCCTCCGGTGCGGCGACCCTTAGCACAGATACGCAGTATTTT
.,TRBV6-1,TRBJ1-1,.,CASSLAENTEAFF,TGTGCCAGCAGTCTGGCCGAGAACACTGAAGCTTTCTTT
TRBD1,TRBV27,TRBJ2-6,.,CAMPTPSRRTGDSSGANVLTF,TGTGCCATGCCGACCCCGAGTCGTCGGACAGGGGATAGCTCTGGGGCCAACGTCCTGACTTTC
TRBD2,TRBV19,TRBJ2-7,.,CAPRGTSGYEQYF,TGTGCCCCAAGGGGGACTAGCGGCTACGAGCAGTACTTC
TRBD2,TRBV28,TRBJ2-3,.,CASSPPGSGVSTDTQYF,TGTGCCAGCAGCCCCCCGGGTAGCGGGGTTAGCACAGATACGCAGTATTTT
.,TRBV7-6,TRBJ2-3,.,CASSLAGGTDTQYF,TGTGCCAGCAGCTTAGCGGGCGGCACAGATACGCAGTATTTT
TRBD1,TRBV10-3,TRBJ2-5,.,CAIARGIQETQYF,TGTGCCATCGCCAGGGGGATCCAAGAGACCCAGTACTTC
.,TRBV29-1,TRBJ1-3,.,CSVGRQGSGNTIYF,TGCAGCGTTGGTAGGCAGGGCTCTGGAAACACCATATATTTT
TRBD1,TRBV6-1,TRBJ1-6,few,CASSGQGIYNSPLHF,TGTGCCAGCAGTGGACAGGGGATCTATAATTCACCCCTCCACTTT
.,TRBV28,TRBJ1-1,.,CASSLQGTMNTEAFF,TGTGCCAGCAGTTTACAGGGAACCATGAACACTGAAGCTTTCTTT
TRBD1,TRBV7-9,TRBJ2-1,few,CASSQTGTGGWYNEQFF,TGTGCCAGCAGCCAAACGGGGACAGGGGGCTGGTACAATGAGCAGTTCTTC
TRBD1,TRBV9,TRBJ2-5,.,CASSVGVGGRVETQYF,TGTGCCAGCAGCGTAGGGGTAGGGGGCCGCGTGGAGACCCAGTACTTC